This T cell receptor beta chain was recorded in a study of T cell repertoires in aging, cancer and after chemotherapy (dated by TCRdb to between 2018 and 2021). About the study as a whole: Donors were distributed across six age groups ranging from 30 or younger to 70 or older, with at least three individuals included per group. TCR repertoires from healthy donor controls were recorded over periods of several months to years and showed clear clonal overlap between repeated samplings. Several million TCR reads were contained in the full dataset. To look at immunoaging and at how T cells reconstitute after chemotherapy, the study profiled TCR beta repertoires in peripheral blood from both healthy donors and cancer patients. The cohort comprised 200 to 250 cancer patients, 90 to 94 with hematological and around 130 with solid cancers, plus 95 healthy donors as a reference group. What the authors observed across the whole study: Median generation probability increased over the chemotherapy interval in both cancer cohorts, suggesting repertoire reconstitution through rebound thymic output. Compared with age-matched healthy donors, untreated patients with either hematological or solid cancers had significantly lower TCR diversity in the blood along with higher clonality. It was noted by the authors that conclusions about immunological memory after chemotherapy cannot be drawn from the repertoire data. In healthy donors, the decline in TCR diversity with age was mainly due to loss of richness, whereas in cancer patients loss of evenness also played a role.

About this clonotype itself: The specificity of this receptor is unknown. No base-level quality is on record; no much larger clone is a single base apart.

CDR1 and CDR2 were assigned from the germline V gene (reference sequence) as LNHDA and SQIVND. The CDR3 spans 12 residues, from the cysteine through the phenylalanine. The retained sequence is limited to the CDR3, 36 bases, with the frame set at the first base. The germline ends are 4 bases apart after V is trimmed by 3 bases and J by 4 bases. Genomic DNA extracted from peripheral blood, rather than sorted cells or RNA, was used as the source for amplification of TCR beta rearrangements. Using a mixed TRB-A/B primer pool, multiplex touch-down PCR amplified rearranged TRB sequences covering the V, D and J segments. Illumina adapters and sample indices were added to the amplicons in two consecutive PCR reactions performed with Phusion HS II polymerase. Amplicons were gel-purified using the NucleoSpin Gel and PCR Clean-up kit and were subsequently checked with Qubit and an Agilent 2100 Bioanalyzer. Libraries were sequenced on an Illumina MiSeq using 600-cycle, single-indexed, paired-end runs. The paper's processing steps were these. MiXCR versions 2.12 and 3.0.5 were used to process TRB sequences. Each unique CDR3 nucleotide sequence was treated as one clone, and only productive sequences with two or more reads were kept. Shannon diversity, evenness, clonality (one minus evenness), and alpha-parameterized diversity profiles from alpha 0 to 5 were included as repertoire metrics. The IGoR algorithm was used to calculate generation probabilities of clones in the paired pre- and post-chemotherapy samples. The public reads were reprocessed in TCRdb via fastp at Q25 and MiXCR, keeping in-frame beta chains. A single entry per CDR3 protein holds the most common genes and DNA from its merged rows. These V and J calls are TCRdb output, not the study's own analysis. In all, the sample holds several thousand distinct CDR3 sequences, and less than 25% of those were seen once. Over 2% of the sample rests with the top ten.

The rearranged chain carries TRBV19 and TRBJ1-5, with no confident D gene call. Sequenced: blood. This receptor was identified in a human donor in good health. The CDR3 region: CASSIVNQPQHF. The sequenced DNA is TGTGCCAGTAGTATTGTGAATCAGCCCCAGCATTTT.